The sequence of this TCR beta chain was determined in a study of metastatic and nonmetastatic thyroid tumors. For the study at large: Samples came from malignant and benign thyroid patients, and repertoires were compared across blood and tumor or nodule tissue.

TCRdb reanalyzed the PCR reads with MiXCR. The table includes roughly 16,000 clones, more than 20% detected once. This clone was seen many times. V was cut by 1 base and J by 4 bases, with 17 bases left in between. The CDR3 spans 18 residues. Germline CDR1 SGHDN, CDR2 FVKESK. Thyroid surgery was performed in patients who had received no treatment beforehand. The chain links TRBV14 to TRBJ2-6; no firm D call. Sequencing was carried out using tumor tissue. The clonotype comes from a male donor with papillary thyroid cancer or a benign thyroid nodule (not recorded which). Some clones in this sample may be carry-over from other donors' samples. The CDR3 protein is CASSQVPGALAGANVLTF. In DNA, the CDR3 is TGTGCCAGCAGCCAAGTTCCCGGAGCCCTGGCCGGGGCCAACGTCCTGACTTTC.